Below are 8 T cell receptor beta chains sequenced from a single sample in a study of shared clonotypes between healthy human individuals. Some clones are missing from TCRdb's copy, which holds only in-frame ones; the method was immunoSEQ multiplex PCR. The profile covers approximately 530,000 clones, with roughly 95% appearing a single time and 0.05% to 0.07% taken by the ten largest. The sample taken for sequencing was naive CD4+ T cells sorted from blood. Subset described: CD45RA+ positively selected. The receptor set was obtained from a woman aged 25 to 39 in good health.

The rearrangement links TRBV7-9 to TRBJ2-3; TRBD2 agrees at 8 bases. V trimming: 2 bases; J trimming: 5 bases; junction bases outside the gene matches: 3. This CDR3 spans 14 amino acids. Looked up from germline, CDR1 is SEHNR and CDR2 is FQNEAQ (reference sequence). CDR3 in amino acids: CASSLTGGVDTQYF. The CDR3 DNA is TGTGCCAGCAGCTTAACGGGAGGGGTAGATACGCAGTATTTT.

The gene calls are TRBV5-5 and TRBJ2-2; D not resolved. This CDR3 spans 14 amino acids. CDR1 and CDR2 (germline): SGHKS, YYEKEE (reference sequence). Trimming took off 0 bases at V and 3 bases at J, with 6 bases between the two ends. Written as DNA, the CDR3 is TGTGCCAGCAGCTTGGGGGCTGACACCGGGGAGCTGTTTTTT. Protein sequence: CASSLGADTGELFF.

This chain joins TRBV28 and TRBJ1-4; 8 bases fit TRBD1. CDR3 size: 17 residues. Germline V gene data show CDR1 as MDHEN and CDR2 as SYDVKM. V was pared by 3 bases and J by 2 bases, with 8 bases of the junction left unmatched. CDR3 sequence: CASSLVGTGFTNEKLFF. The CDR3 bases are TGTGCCAGCAGTTTGGTCGGGACAGGTTTTACTAATGAAAAACTGTTTTTT. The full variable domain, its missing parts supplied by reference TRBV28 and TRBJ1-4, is DVKVTQSSRYLVKRTGEKVFLECVQDMDHENMFWYRQDPGLGLRLIYFSYDVKMKEKGDIPEGYSVSREKKERFSLILESASTNQTSMYLCASSLVGTGFTNEKLFFGSGTQLSVL.

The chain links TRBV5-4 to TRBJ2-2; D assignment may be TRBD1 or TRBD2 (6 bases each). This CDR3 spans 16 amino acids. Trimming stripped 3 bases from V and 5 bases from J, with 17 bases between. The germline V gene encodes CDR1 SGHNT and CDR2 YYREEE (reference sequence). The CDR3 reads CASSSRGVGATGELFF. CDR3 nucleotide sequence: TGTGCCAGCAGCTCGAGGGGGGTAGGGGCTACCGGGGAGCTGTTTTTT. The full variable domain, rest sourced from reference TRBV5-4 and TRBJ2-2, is ETGVTQSPTHLIKTRGQQVTLRCSSQSGHNTVSWYQQALGQGPQFIFQYYREEENGRGNFPPRFSGLQFPNYSSELNVNALELDDSALYLCASSSRGVGATGELFFGEGSRLTVL.

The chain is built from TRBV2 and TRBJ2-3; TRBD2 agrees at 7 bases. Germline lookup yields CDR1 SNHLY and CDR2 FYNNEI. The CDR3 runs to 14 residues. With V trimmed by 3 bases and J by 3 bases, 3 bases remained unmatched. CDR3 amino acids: CASSEGRGTDTQYF. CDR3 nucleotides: TGTGCCAGCAGTGAGGGGAGGGGAACAGATACGCAGTATTTT.

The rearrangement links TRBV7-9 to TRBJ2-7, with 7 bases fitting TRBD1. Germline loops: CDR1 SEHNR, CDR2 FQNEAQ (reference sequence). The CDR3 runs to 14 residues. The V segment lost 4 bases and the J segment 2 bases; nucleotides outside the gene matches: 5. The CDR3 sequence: CASSSTGWAYEQYF. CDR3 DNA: TGTGCCAGCAGCTCGACAGGGTGGGCCTACGAGCAGTACTTC.

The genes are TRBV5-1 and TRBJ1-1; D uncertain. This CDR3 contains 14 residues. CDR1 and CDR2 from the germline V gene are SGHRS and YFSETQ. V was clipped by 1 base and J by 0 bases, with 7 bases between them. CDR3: CASSLQRMNTEAFF. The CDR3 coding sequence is TGCGCCAGCAGCTTGCAACGGATGAACACTGAAGCTTTCTTT.

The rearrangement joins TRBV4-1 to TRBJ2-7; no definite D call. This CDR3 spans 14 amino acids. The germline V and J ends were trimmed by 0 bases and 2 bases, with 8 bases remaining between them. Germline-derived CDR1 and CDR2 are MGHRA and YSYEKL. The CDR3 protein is CASSQEGGPYEQYF. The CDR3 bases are TGCGCCAGCAGCCAAGAGGGCGGCCCCTACGAGCAGTACTTC.